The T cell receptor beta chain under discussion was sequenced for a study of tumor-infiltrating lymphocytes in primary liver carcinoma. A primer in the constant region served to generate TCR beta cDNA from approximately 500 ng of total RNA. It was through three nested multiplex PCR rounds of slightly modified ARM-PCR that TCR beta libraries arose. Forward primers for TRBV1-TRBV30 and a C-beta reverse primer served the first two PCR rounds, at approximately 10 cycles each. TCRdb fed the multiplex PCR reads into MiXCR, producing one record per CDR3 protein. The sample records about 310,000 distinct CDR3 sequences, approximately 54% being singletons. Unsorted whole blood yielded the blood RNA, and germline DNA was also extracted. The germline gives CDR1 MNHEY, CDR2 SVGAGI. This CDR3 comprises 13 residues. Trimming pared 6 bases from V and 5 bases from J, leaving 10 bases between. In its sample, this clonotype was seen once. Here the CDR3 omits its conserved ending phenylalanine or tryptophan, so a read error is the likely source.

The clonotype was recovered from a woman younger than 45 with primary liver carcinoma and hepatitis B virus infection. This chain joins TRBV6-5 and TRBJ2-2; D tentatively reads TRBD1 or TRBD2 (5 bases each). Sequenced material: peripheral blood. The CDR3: CASSQGRTGELFL. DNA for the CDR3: TGTGCCAGCAGCCAGGGACGGACCGGGGAGCTGTTTCTT.